This paragraph reports one TCR beta chain. No cognate antigen has been identified for it. Per-base qualities were not stored, and no clone one base away is much larger. Patients with a history of autoimmune disease or receiving systemic immunosuppression were excluded from the trial. In every dose cohort, peripheral blood was drawn for TCR sequencing at baseline, cycle 4 day 1, and cycle 7 day 1. The samples were taken from a phase I, first-in-human, multicenter, open-label dose-escalation trial of ivuxolimab. The trial enrolled adults with locally advanced or metastatic head and neck squamous cell, hepatocellular, melanoma or renal cell carcinoma. Before TCR sequencing, CD4+ and CD8+ T cells were separately sorted from peripheral blood. These data come from a study of OX40 agonist ivuxolimab in advanced cancers. With regard to the full study: Ivuxolimab was a fully human IgG2 agonistic monoclonal antibody targeting the costimulatory receptor OX40 (CD134). Intravenous ivuxolimab was administered to patients every 2 weeks at six dose levels: 0.01, 0.1, 0.3, 1.5, 3 and 10 mg/kg. Of the approximately 50 dose-escalation patients, hepatocellular carcinoma was present in about 20, melanoma in around 15, renal cell carcinoma in 9 and head and neck cancer in 9. In the dose-escalation cohort, 65% to 85% of patients were male, and the mean age was approximately 60 years with a range of roughly 20 to 79. Patients were allowed to have had prior anti-PD-1, anti-PD-L1 or anti-CTLA-4 therapy, and approximately 37% of the dose-escalation patients had been treated with checkpoint inhibitors. Partial responses occurred in three dose-escalation patients: two with cutaneous melanoma and one with hepatocellular carcinoma. Peripheral TCRbeta sequencing aimed to test whether ivuxolimab altered TCR sequence diversity and caused clonal T-cell expansion. The paper covers the monotherapy dose-escalation part of the phase I ivuxolimab trial, which included N ≈ 50 patients.

Genomic DNA was extracted from sorted cells for sequencing of the TCRbeta CDR3 region. The immunoSEQ Assay was used to sequence the TCRbeta CDR3 regions. Entries here come from immuneACCESS through TCRdb and include only in-frame sequences with V and J called. Some clones fail to appear in such tables; in the studies checked, an unresolved V gene covers under half of the shortfall, and the cause of the remainder is unknown. For this sample there are over 30,000 clones; roughly 82% appear just once. Together, the top ten hold approximately 1.8% of the sample. General findings and caveats noted by the study authors: Low levels of normalized T-cell clonal expansion were also seen in some nonresponding patients. Clonal expansion of both CD4+ and CD8+ blood T cells was observed from baseline to week 6 at doses 0.1 to 3.0 mg/kg. After ivuxolimab, CD8+ T cells had more expanded clones than CD4+ T cells on average. Partial responders in the 0.1-3.0 mg/kg groups had among the lowest normalized peripheral clonal expansion, especially among CD8+ T cells. Antigen specificity was not determined for the clonally expanded peripheral T cells.

CDR1 and CDR2, per the germline V gene, are ENHRY and SYGVKD. Trimming takes 1 base from V and 6 bases from J, and the germline ends sit 4 bases apart. The CDR3 contains 13 residues, cysteine and phenylalanine counted. Only the CDR3 DNA stays, 39 bases, in frame from base 1. The chain is made from TRBV10-3 and TRBJ1-6; the D gene is not confidently resolved. This receptor was taken from an adult with an advanced solid tumor such as melanoma, head and neck, liver or kidney cancer. The sequencing here drew on CD4+ or CD8+ T cells sorted from blood, taken in a trial of the OX40 agonist ivuxolimab. Here is the DNA: TGTGCCATCAGTGAGTGGGTTAATTCACCCCTCCACTTT. Translation gives CAISEWVNSPLHF.